The rows below give T cell receptor beta chains drawn from one sample of a study of OX40 agonist ivuxolimab in advanced cancers. TCRdb keeps only in-frame clones here, not all; method: immunoSEQ multiplex PCR. Of around 84,000 clones in the sample, over 85% were seen once. The sample was CD4+ or CD8+ T cells sorted from blood, taken in a trial of the OX40 agonist ivuxolimab. These receptors were obtained from an adult with an advanced solid tumor such as melanoma, head and neck, liver or kidney cancer. Both conserved end residues are part of each CDR3. A D gene is named only where the DNA matches it firmly. Size is stated for part of the rows, as once, few or many counts, or as a class when the clone is expanded.

CDR3 length	J gene	D gene	V gene	clone size	CDR3 protein	CDR3 DNA
15	TRBJ2-1	TRBD2	TRBV9	.	CASSVGGRALNEQFF	TGTGCCAGCAGCGTAGGCGGGAGGGCCTTGAATGAGCAGTTCTTC
16	TRBJ2-1	TRBD2	TRBV5-4	.	CASSGGSSGANNEQFF	TGTGCCAGCAGCGGAGGGTCTAGCGGCGCGAACAATGAGCAGTTCTTC
12	TRBJ2-7	.	TRBV7-2	.	CASSPRGHEQYF	TGTGCCAGCAGCCCCCGGGGGCACGAGCAGTACTTC
13	TRBJ2-7	TRBD1	TRBV7-9	.	CASSPLGDSEQYF	TGTGCCAGCAGCCCCCTGGGGGACAGCGAGCAGTACTTC
13	TRBJ1-1	TRBD1	TRBV19	few	CASSITGQQEAFF	TGTGCCAGTAGTATTACGGGACAGCAAGAAGCTTTCTTT
15	TRBJ1-2	.	TRBV7-3	.	CASSLMGGNDYGYTF	TGTGCCAGCAGCTTAATGGGGGGCAACGACTATGGCTACACCTTC
15	TRBJ2-4	TRBD2	TRBV11-2	.	CASSLPGGTGDIQYF	TGTGCCAGCAGTCTCCCGGGGGGGACCGGAGACATTCAGTACTTC
14	TRBJ2-7	TRBD1	TRBV9	.	CASSPGGGGNEQYF	TGTGCCAGCAGCCCAGGGGGTGGTGGGAACGAGCAGTACTTC
14	TRBJ2-5	.	TRBV5-5	.	CASSLIATQETQYF	TGTGCCAGCAGCTTAATCGCGACTCAAGAGACCCAGTACTTC
13	TRBJ2-7	TRBD2	TRBV7-2	.	CASSFSGSYEQYF	TGTGCCAGCAGCTTCAGCGGGAGCTACGAGCAGTACTTC
14	TRBJ2-7	.	TRBV2	medium-sized	CASSEPSKGYEQYF	TGTGCCAGCAGTGAACCTTCCAAGGGCTACGAGCAGTACTTC
12	TRBJ2-7	.	TRBV9	.	CASSVEGDEQYF	TGTGCCAGCAGCGTAGAGGGTGACGAGCAGTACTTC
13	TRBJ2-7	.	TRBV5-5	.	CANREGQAYEQYF	TGTGCCAACAGGGAGGGACAGGCCTACGAGCAGTACTTC
12	TRBJ1-3	.	TRBV7-9	.	CASSSRGNTIYF	TGTGCCAGCAGCTCTAGGGGAAACACCATATATTTT
15	TRBJ2-3	.	TRBV13	.	CASSLRDLGTDTQYF	TGTGCCAGCAGCCTCCGGGACCTAGGCACAGATACGCAGTATTTT